A single sample is the source of the 21 T cell receptor beta chains below, sequenced in a study of Ad26.COV2.S vaccination and SARS-CoV-2 variants. The data were produced by immunoSEQ multiplex PCR, yet TCRdb's version contains in-frame clones alone and is incomplete. The table records some 420,000 clones, roughly 90% of them present only once. As to treatment: roughly 20 received Ad26.COV2.S at low or high dose, single or two shots; about 5 received placebo; per-sample allocation not given. The study sampled participants on day 63 after the first vaccine or placebo injection. Sequencing was performed on peripheral blood, taken in a trial of Ad26.COV2.S vaccine versus placebo. The receptors shown here come from a person aged 18-65 years who received the Ad26.COV2.S COVID-19 vaccine or a placebo.

This clone came up once. V is TRBV6-2 or TRBV6-3 and J is TRBJ2-7, with 8 bases lining up with TRBD1. This CDR3 spans 13 amino acids. V was pared by 5 bases and J by 2 bases, with 2 bases of the junction left unmatched. Germline V gene sequence: CDR1 MNHEY, CDR2 SVGEGT. DNA of the CDR3: TGTGCCAGCAGTGACAGGGGAACCTACGAGCAGTACTTC. This sequence encodes CASSDRGTYEQYF.

This clone was seen more than once but under ten times. V usage is TRBV6-5 and J usage is TRBJ2-7; D might be TRBD1 or TRBD2, each matching 5 bases. Germline CDR1 reads MNHEY; CDR2 reads SVGAGI. The CDR3 is made up of 15 amino acids. V gave up 7 bases and J gave up 4 bases, with 20 bases separating them. CDR3 region: CASTQNFEGRYEQYF. CDR3 nucleotides: TGTGCCAGCACCCAAAATTTTGAGGGACGGTACGAGCAGTACTTC.

The rearrangement uses TRBV6-5 and TRBJ1-1; perhaps TRBD1 as D (6 bases). This CDR3 region has 13 residues. Trimming left V 6 bases short and J 3 bases short, with 11 bases between. From germline, CDR1 is MNHEY and CDR2 SVGAGI. CDR3: CASSRRQDTEAFF. In DNA, the CDR3 is TGTGCCAGCAGCCGCCGACAGGACACTGAAGCTTTCTTT.

The chain has TRBV6-5 and TRBJ1-1; perhaps TRBD1 as D (6 bases). V was clipped by 5 bases and J by 6 bases, with 16 bases between them. Germline-derived CDR1 and CDR2 are MNHEY and SVGAGI. This CDR3 is built from 14 residues. In DNA, the CDR3 is TGTGCCAGCAGTCGAAACAGGGATTACGCTGAAGCTTTCTTT. Protein sequence: CASSRNRDYAEAFF.

The chain couples TRBV19 to TRBJ1-6; D possibly corresponds to TRBD1 (5 bases). Trimming removed 1 base from V and 3 bases from J, with 10 bases in between. This CDR3 contains 16 residues. Germline-derived CDR1 and CDR2 are LNHDA and SQIVND (reference sequence). CDR3 residues: CASSIAGRRYNSPLHF. The CDR3 coding sequence is TGTGCCAGTAGTATAGCAGGGCGCCGCTATAATTCACCCCTCCACTTT.

The V and J genes are TRBV7-3 and TRBJ2-7, with 7 positions matching TRBD1. Germline CDR1 SGHTA, CDR2 FQGTGA. The CDR3 runs 15 residues. The ends lost 1 base at V and 3 bases at J; junction bases unmatched: 6. The CDR3 loop is CASSLNAGQVYEQYF. CDR3 coding DNA: TGTGCCAGCAGCTTAAACGCCGGACAGGTCTACGAGCAGTACTTC.

The chain has TRBV30 and TRBJ1-1; 9 nucleotides agree with TRBD1. The CDR3 contains 13 residues. With V trimmed by 5 bases and J by 3 bases, 4 bases remained unmatched. Germline loops: CDR1 GTSNPN, CDR2 SVGIG (reference sequence). The CDR3 sequence is CAWDRGVDTEAFF. The DNA for the CDR3 is TGTGCCTGGGACAGGGGGGTAGACACTGAAGCTTTCTTT. The whole variable domain, filled in from reference TRBV30 and TRBJ1-1, reads SQTIHQWPATLVQPVGSPLSLECTVEGTSNPNLYWYRQAAGRGLQLLFYSVGIGQISSEVPQNLSASRPQDRQFILSSKKLLLSDSGFYLCAWDRGVDTEAFFGQGTRLTVV.

Turning to this clone: At the DNA level, this CDR3 is encoded by other sequences in the same sample as well. The chain uses TRBV6-2 or TRBV6-3 and TRBJ2-7, with D maybe TRBD1 (5 bases). The V and J ends lost 5 bases and 2 bases respectively, with 10 bases between them. Germline V gene lookup returns CDR1 MNHEY and CDR2 SVGEGT. CDR3 length: 13 amino acids. In DNA form, the CDR3 reads TGTGCCAGCAGTCTCAGGGAAACCTACGAGCAGTACTTC. Its protein is CASSLRETYEQYF.

The chain joins TRBV6-5 to TRBJ1-3; TRBD1 matches 8 bases. Germline CDR1 reads MNHEY; CDR2 reads SVGAGI. The CDR3 is 16 residues long. The trim removed 5 bases at V and 2 bases at J, leaving 8 bases unmatched. In DNA form, the CDR3 reads TGTGCCAGCAGTAACTACAGGGGGTTAACTGGAAACACCATATATTTT. Translated: CASSNYRGLTGNTIYF.

The chain combines TRBV15 with TRBJ2-1; D not resolved. The V and J ends lost 0 bases and 8 bases respectively, with 11 bases between them. The CDR3 loop spans 14 amino acids. Looked up from germline, CDR1 is LNHNV and CDR2 is YYDKDF (reference sequence). This CDR3 reads CATSRDEASHEQFF. The DNA for the CDR3 is TGTGCCACCAGCAGAGATGAGGCAAGTCATGAGCAGTTCTTC.

The rearrangement joins TRBV27 to TRBJ1-1, with 10 nucleotides matching TRBD1. Germline lookup yields CDR1 MNHEY and CDR2 SMNVEV (reference sequence). This CDR3 comprises 14 residues. V lost 3 bases, J lost 4 bases, and 2 bases stayed unmatched. CDR3 protein: CASSLRTGGTEAFF. CDR3 in DNA: TGTGCCAGCAGTTTGAGGACAGGGGGCACTGAAGCTTTCTTT.

This clone was recorded once. This chain connects TRBV1 to TRBJ2-3; the D segment call TRBD2 is taken from the table without a DNA check. TRBV1 is a recognized pseudogene. The CDR3 runs to 18 residues. In DNA, the CDR3 is TGCACCAGCAGCCAAGATACGGGGGGTACCTGGGGCACAGATACGCAGTATTTT. It yields the protein CTSSQDTGGTWGTDTQYF.

The chain's CDR3 is CASSHRPLGYADTQYF. The CDR3 nucleotides are TGTGCCAGCAGCCACCGCCCGCTAGGCTATGCAGATACGCAGTATTTT. The chain links TRBV14 to TRBJ2-3; D gene unclear. Germline V lookup: CDR1 SGHDN, CDR2 FVKESK. CDR3 length: 16 residues. V lost 3 bases to trimming and J lost 4 bases, with 17 bases between them.

The J gene is TRBJ1-3, the V gene TRBV5-1, with unresolved D. Germline V gives CDR1 SGHRS, CDR2 YFSETQ. CDR3 length: 17 amino acids. The V and J ends lost 4 bases and 0 bases respectively, with 17 bases between them. CDR3: CASSPRTDPSSGNTIYF. The DNA for the CDR3 is TGCGCCAGCAGCCCGAGGACGGACCCCTCCTCTGGAAACACCATATATTTT.

This chain links TRBV19 with TRBJ2-7, with D possibly matching TRBD2 (6 bases). Germline V gene lookup returns CDR1 LNHDA and CDR2 SQIVND (reference sequence). The CDR3 is made up of 14 amino acids. The V gene lost 5 bases and the J gene lost 4 bases, with 15 bases spanning the gap. The CDR3 DNA reads TGTGCCAGTAGTGCGGGACCACGGCCTTACGAGCAGTACTTC. This gives the protein CASSAGPRPYEQYF.

This clone was recorded only once. This chain connects TRBV11-2 to TRBJ2-1, with D perhaps TRBD2 (7 bases). V shed 1 base and J shed 1 base, with 14 bases lying between them. From germline, CDR1 is SGHAT and CDR2 FQNNGV. CDR3 length: 17 amino acids. CDR3 protein: CASSLGMRGRSYNEQFF. The CDR3 region has the DNA TGTGCCAGCAGCTTAGGTATGCGGGGGCGATCCTACAATGAGCAGTTCTTC.

The CDR3 region is CAESGPGGDTGELFF. The CDR3, as DNA: TGTGCCGAAAGCGGCCCGGGAGGCGACACCGGGGAGCTGTTTTTT. The chain is built from TRBV7-8 and TRBJ2-2; 7 bases agree with TRBD2. Germline V gene data show CDR1 as SGHVS and CDR2 as FQNEAQ. V lost 11 bases to trimming and J lost 3 bases; unmatched junction nucleotides: 12. The CDR3 is 15 residues long. The full variable domain, rest sourced from reference TRBV7-8 and TRBJ2-2, is GAGVSQSPRYKVAKRGQDVALRCDPISGHVSLFWYQQALGQGPEFLTYFQNEAQLDKSGLPSDRFFAERPEGSVSTLKIQRTQQEDSAVYLCAESGPGGDTGELFFGEGSRLTVL.

The chain carries TRBV5-1 and TRBJ2-1; TRBD2 aligns across 13 bases. The CDR3 length is 17 residues. CDR1 and CDR2 (germline): SGHRS, YFSETQ. J lost 2 bases, V lost 0 bases, and 2 bases had no gene match. Here the CDR3 DNA reads TGCGCCAGCAGCTTGGAGGGACTAGCGGGGCCCTACAATGAGCAGTTCTTC. Amino acids: CASSLEGLAGPYNEQFF.

The chain couples TRBV3-1 (or the pseudogene TRBV3-2) to TRBJ2-1; maybe TRBD1 (5 bases). The CDR3 sequence is 18 residues long. Germline CDR1 reads LGHDT; CDR2 reads YNNKEL (reference sequence). The V gene lost 1 base and the J gene lost 6 bases, with 22 bases spanning the gap. CDR3 coding DNA: TGTGCCAGCAGCCAAGTATTTGTAGGGGCAGGTTCGGGCAATGAGCAGTTCTTC. Amino acids: CASSQVFVGAGSGNEQFF.

This sequence joins TRBV13 and TRBJ2-2; D is possibly TRBD1 or TRBD2 (5 bases each). V was pared by 2 bases and J by 7 bases, with 17 bases between. The germline gives CDR1 PRHDT, CDR2 FYEKMQ (reference sequence). The CDR3 totals 16 residues. The CDR3 region is CASSLSVGVSNGELFF. Written as DNA, the CDR3 is TGTGCCAGCAGCTTATCCGTGGGGGTCAGTAACGGGGAGCTGTTTTTT.

The chain uses TRBV3-1 (or the pseudogene TRBV3-2) and TRBJ2-7; TRBD1 matches 9 bases. CDR1 and CDR2 from the germline V gene are LGHDT and YNNKEL (reference sequence). CDR3 length: 17 residues. With 2 bases clipped from V and 2 bases from J, the junction kept 10 bases outside the gene matches. CDR3 in DNA: TGTGCCAGCAGCCAATACTCTGACAGGGGGTTCGCCTACGAGCAGTACTTC. It is translated as CASSQYSDRGFAYEQYF.